This TCR beta chain was documented in a study of shared clonotypes between healthy human individuals. Sequencing was performed with immunoSEQ multiplex PCR; in TCRdb, only in-frame clones are kept and a portion is missing. The sample contains roughly 2.1 million clones, 90% to 95% of which appear only once. Naive CD8 isolation took CD45RO-negative cells positively selected for CCR7 and excluded terminally differentiated effector memory CD45RA+ cells. Per germline, CDR1 SNHLY and CDR2 FYNNEI. The CDR3 length is 11 residues. V was pared by 8 bases and J by 6 bases, with 11 bases between. The receptor's source is a man in his late teens or twenties in good health. Some clones in this sample may be carry-over from other donors' samples. The chain uses TRBV2 and TRBJ2-7, with a possible D match to TRBD1 (6 bases). The sequenced sample was naive CD8+ T cells from PBMCs. The CDR3 nucleotides read TGTGCCAGCCAGACAGGAGGCGAGCAGTACTTC. This encodes CASQTGGEQYF.